This TCR beta chain derives from a study of early T cells in non-severe SARS-CoV-2 infection. Points from the study as a whole: The matching step, a VDJdb search, favored anti-spike CD8 responses and missed private and CD4 specificities.

At least ten counts were recorded for this clonotype. The antigen is undetermined. TCRdb re-called the 5' RACE reads through MiXCR, storing one row per CDR3 protein. The table records tens of thousands of distinct CDR3 sequences, approximately 6.1% of them present only once. The CDR3 runs to 12 residues. V lost 0 bases and J lost 7, with 3 bases in between. CDR1 SEHNR and CDR2 FQNEAQ come from the germline V gene (reference sequence). The rearrangement uses TRBV7-9 and TRBJ2-2; D gene uncertain. This TCR was sampled from an adult who was a healthcare worker with PCR-confirmed SARS-CoV-2 infection or an uninfected control (not recorded which). The sample consisted of whole blood. The CDR3 protein is CASSLAGGELFF. As DNA, the CDR3 is TGTGCCAGCAGCTTAGCAGGCGGGGAGCTGTTTTTT.